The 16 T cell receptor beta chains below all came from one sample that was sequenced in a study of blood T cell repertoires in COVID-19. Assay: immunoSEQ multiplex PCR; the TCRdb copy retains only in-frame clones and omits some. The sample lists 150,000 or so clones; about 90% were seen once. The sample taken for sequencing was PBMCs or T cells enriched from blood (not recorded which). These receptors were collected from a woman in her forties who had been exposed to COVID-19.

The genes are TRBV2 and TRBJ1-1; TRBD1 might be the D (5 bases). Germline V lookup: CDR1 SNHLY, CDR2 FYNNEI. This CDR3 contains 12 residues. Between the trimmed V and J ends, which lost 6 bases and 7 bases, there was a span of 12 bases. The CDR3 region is CASREQVFEAFF. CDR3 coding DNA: TGTGCCAGCAGAGAACAGGTATTTGAAGCTTTCTTT.

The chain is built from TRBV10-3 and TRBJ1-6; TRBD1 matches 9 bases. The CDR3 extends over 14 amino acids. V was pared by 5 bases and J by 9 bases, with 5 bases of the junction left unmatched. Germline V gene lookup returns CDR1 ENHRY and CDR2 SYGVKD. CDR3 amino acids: CAISTTGGFSPLHF. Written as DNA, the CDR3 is TGTGCCATCAGTACTACAGGGGGCTTTTCACCCCTCCACTTT.

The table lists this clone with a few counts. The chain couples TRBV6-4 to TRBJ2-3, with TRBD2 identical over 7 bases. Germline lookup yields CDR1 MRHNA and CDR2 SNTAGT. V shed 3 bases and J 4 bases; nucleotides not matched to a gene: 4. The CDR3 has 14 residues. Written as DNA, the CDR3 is TGTGCCAGCAGTGAGTACGGACTAGCAGATACGCAGTATTTT. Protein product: CASSEYGLADTQYF.

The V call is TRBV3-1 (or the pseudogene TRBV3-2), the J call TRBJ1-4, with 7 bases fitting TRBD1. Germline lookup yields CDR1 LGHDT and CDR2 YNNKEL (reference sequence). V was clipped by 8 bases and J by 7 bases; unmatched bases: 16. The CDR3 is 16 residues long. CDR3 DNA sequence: TGTGCCAGCCAGCAAGGGGGGTGGGGACAGCTTGAAAAACTGTTTTTT. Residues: CASQQGGWGQLEKLFF.

Here the CDR3 reads CASTWGRTGELFF. The CDR3 region has the DNA TGTGCCAGCACCTGGGGCCGGACCGGGGAGCTGTTTTTT. This chain links TRBV9 with TRBJ2-2; D is perhaps TRBD1 (5 bases). V was cut by 6 bases and J by 5 bases, with 11 bases left in between. CDR3 length: 13 residues. Germline-derived CDR1 and CDR2 are SGDLS and YYNGEE.

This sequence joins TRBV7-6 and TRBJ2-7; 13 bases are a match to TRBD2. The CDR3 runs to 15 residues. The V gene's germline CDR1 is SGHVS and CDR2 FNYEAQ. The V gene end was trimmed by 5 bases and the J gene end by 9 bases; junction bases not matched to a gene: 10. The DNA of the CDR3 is TGTGCCAGCAGCCCCGGACTAGCGGGAGTCGTGGGGCAGTACTTC. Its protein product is CASSPGLAGVVGQYF.

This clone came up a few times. This CDR3 reads CASSPRTEFYEQYF. CDR3 bases: TGTGCCAGCAGCCCTCGCACCGAGTTCTACGAGCAGTACTTC. The chain is built from TRBV7-9 and TRBJ2-7; D remains unclear. Germline V gives CDR1 SEHNR, CDR2 FQNEAQ (reference sequence). V was cut by 5 bases and J by 3 bases, with 14 bases left in between. The CDR3 consists of 14 residues.

Written as DNA, the CDR3 is TGTGCCAGCAGCCCACGACAGGCCTATGAGCAGTTCTTC. As protein: CASSPRQAYEQFF. The V gene is TRBV7-3, the J gene TRBJ2-1, with a tentative D call TRBD1 (6 bases). CDR1 is SGHTA, CDR2 FQGTGA, per germline. The CDR3 has 13 residues. V lost 5 bases, J lost 8 bases, and 13 bases lay in between.

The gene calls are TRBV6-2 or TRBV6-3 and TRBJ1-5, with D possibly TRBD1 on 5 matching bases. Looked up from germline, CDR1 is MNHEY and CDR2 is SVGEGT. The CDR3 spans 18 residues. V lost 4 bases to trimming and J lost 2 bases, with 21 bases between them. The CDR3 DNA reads TGTGCCAGCAGTTTCCATAGGGGAGGGCGAAAGGGCAATCAGCCCCAGCATTTT. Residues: CASSFHRGGRKGNQPQHF.

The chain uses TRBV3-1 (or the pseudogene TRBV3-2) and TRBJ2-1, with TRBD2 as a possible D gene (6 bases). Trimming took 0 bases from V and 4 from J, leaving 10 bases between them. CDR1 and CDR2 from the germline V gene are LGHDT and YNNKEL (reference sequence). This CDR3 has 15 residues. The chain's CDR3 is CASSQDLAGYNEQFF. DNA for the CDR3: TGTGCCAGCAGCCAAGATCTCGCGGGGTACAATGAGCAGTTCTTC.

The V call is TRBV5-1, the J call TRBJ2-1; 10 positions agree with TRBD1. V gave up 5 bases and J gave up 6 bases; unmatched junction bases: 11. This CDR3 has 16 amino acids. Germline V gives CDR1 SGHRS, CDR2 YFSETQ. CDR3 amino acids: CASSPTDRGRGNEQFF. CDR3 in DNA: TGCGCCAGCAGTCCAACCGACAGGGGGCGAGGCAATGAGCAGTTCTTC. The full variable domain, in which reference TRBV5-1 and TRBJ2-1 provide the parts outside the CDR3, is KAGVTQTPRYLIKTRGQQVTLSCSPISGHRSVSWYQQTPGQGLQFLFEYFSETQRNKGNFPGRFSGRQFSNSRSEMNVSTLELGDSALYLCASSPTDRGRGNEQFFGPGTRLTVL.

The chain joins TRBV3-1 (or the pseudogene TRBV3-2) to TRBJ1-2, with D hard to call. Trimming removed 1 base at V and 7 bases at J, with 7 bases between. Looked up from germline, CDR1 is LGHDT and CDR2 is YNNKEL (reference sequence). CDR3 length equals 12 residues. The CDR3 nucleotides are TGTGCCAGCAGCCAAGGTGAGGGTGGCTACACCTTC. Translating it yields CASSQGEGGYTF.

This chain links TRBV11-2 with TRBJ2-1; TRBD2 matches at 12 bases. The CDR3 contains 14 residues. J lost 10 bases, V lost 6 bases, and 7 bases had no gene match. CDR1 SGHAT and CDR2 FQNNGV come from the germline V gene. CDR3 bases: TGTGCCAGCAGTTCCGGACTAGCGGGATCGGAGCAGTTCTTC. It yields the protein CASSSGLAGSEQFF.

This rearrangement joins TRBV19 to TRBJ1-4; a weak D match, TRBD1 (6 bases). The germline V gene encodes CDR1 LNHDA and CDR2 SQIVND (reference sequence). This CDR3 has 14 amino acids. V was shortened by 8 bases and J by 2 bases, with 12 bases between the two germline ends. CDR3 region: CASQLQGTNEKLFF. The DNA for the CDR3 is TGTGCCAGTCAACTACAGGGCACTAATGAAAAACTGTTTTTT.

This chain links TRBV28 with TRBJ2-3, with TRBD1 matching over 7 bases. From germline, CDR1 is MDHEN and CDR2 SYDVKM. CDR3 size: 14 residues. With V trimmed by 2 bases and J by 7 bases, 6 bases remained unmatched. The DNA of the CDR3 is TGTGCCAGCAGTTTAGGAAACAGGGGACATACGCAGTATTTT. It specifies CASSLGNRGHTQYF.

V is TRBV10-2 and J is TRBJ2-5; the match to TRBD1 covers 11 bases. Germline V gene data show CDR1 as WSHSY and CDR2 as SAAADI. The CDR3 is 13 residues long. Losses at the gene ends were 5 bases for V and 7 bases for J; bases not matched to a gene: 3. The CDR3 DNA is TGCGCCAGCAGTTCGGGACAGGGGGTGACCCAGTACTTC. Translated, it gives CASSSGQGVTQYF.